Presented here are 23 T cell receptor beta chains from one specimen sequenced in a study of cytomegalovirus exposure and HLA in healthy donors. A multiplex PCR was run with 60 Vbeta primers and 13 Jbeta primers. TCRdb keeps only in-frame clones here, not all; method: immunoSEQ multiplex PCR. This table has 80,000 to 95,000 clones, around 64% appearing once. Sequenced material: PBMCs. The source is a human donor in good health.

The chain joins TRBV5-6 to TRBJ2-5; D uncertain. The J call may be in error: the DNA end matches TRBJ2-7 better. CDR1 and CDR2 from the germline V gene are SGHDT and YYEEEE. The CDR3 sequence is 14 residues long. CDR3 nucleotides: TGTGCCAGCAGCTTGGGCAGACACTCCTACGAGCAGTACTTC. It specifies CASSLGRHSYEQYF.

This clone was seen a few times. The rearrangement links TRBV6-1 to TRBJ2-1; a possible D gene is TRBD2 (6 bases). The germline V gene has CDR1 MNHNS and CDR2 SASEGT. Trimming pared 0 bases from V and 3 bases from J, leaving 15 bases between. The CDR3 covers 17 residues. For the CDR3, the DNA is TGTGCCAGCAGTGAAGCGATCCGGCGGGAAAACTACAATGAGCAGTTCTTC. It specifies CASSEAIRRENYNEQFF.

V and J are TRBV2 and TRBJ1-1; D possibly corresponds to TRBD1 (5 bases). The germline gives CDR1 SNHLY, CDR2 FYNNEI. V shed 6 bases and J shed 1 base, with 18 bases lying between them. This CDR3 contains 16 residues. The CDR3 reads CASSLTRQSWNTEAFF. DNA for the CDR3: TGTGCCAGCAGCCTTACCAGACAGAGCTGGAACACTGAAGCTTTCTTT.

The chain links TRBV7-3 to TRBJ2-6; TRBD1 aligns across 11 bases. The germline V gene encodes CDR1 SGHTA and CDR2 FQGTGA. This CDR3 is built from 18 residues. J was trimmed by 3 bases and V by 1 base; bases with no gene match: 5. The CDR3 DNA sequence: TGTGCCAGCAGCTTAAATGGACAGGGGGCTTATGGGGCCAACGTCCTGACTTTC. This gives the protein CASSLNGQGAYGANVLTF.

This clone occurred a few times. The rearrangement links TRBV5-4 to TRBJ1-2; no clear D gene. The CDR3 is 11 residues long. The V gene's germline CDR1 is SGHNT and CDR2 YYREEE (reference sequence). V was shortened by 4 bases and J by 8 bases, with 9 bases between the two germline ends. CDR3 sequence: CASSAGWGYTF. CDR3 bases: TGTGCCAGCAGCGCCGGGTGGGGCTACACCTTC.

The chain couples TRBV7-2 to TRBJ1-1; tentatively, D is TRBD1 (5 bases). Between the trimmed V and J ends, which lost 1 base and 8 bases, there was a span of 11 bases. This CDR3 is built from 13 residues. Per the germline V gene, CDR1 is SGHTA and CDR2 is FQGNSA. CDR3 sequence reads: CASSLDQGGEAFF. In DNA form, the CDR3 reads TGTGCCAGCAGCTTAGACCAGGGTGGGGAAGCTTTCTTT.

This clone was observed a few times. This chain joins TRBV11-3 and TRBJ2-7; 7 nucleotides agree with TRBD1. Germline V gene lookup returns CDR1 SGHNT and CDR2 YENEEA. Unmatched junction bases numbered 14, after V lost 1 base and J lost 5 bases. This CDR3 comprises 17 residues. This chain's CDR3 is CASSLGGRQGYDHEQYF. DNA of the CDR3: TGTGCCAGCAGCTTAGGGGGTCGACAGGGTTATGACCACGAGCAGTACTTC.

The rearrangement links TRBV19 to TRBJ1-1; 9 nucleotides match TRBD1. From germline, CDR1 is LNHDA and CDR2 SQIVND (reference sequence). V was clipped by 0 bases and J by 8 bases; unmatched bases: 1. This CDR3 has 13 residues. As DNA, the CDR3 is TGTGCCAGTAGTATAGACGGGACAGGGGAAGCTTTCTTT. It yields the protein CASSIDGTGEAFF.

This sequence joins TRBV6-5 and TRBJ2-7; a weak D match, TRBD1 (6 bases). With 2 bases removed from V and 3 bases from J, the gap between germline ends came to 11 bases. This CDR3 is built from 14 residues. Per germline, CDR1 MNHEY and CDR2 SVGAGI. CDR3 nucleotide sequence: TGTGCCAGCAGTTACAGGGGGTTCGGCTACGAGCAGTACTTC. As protein: CASSYRGFGYEQYF.

The V gene is TRBV6-5, the J gene TRBJ1-6; TRBD1 is a possible D gene (6 bases). The CDR3 sequence is 15 residues long. CDR1 MNHEY and CDR2 SVGAGI come from the germline V gene. Between the trimmed V and J ends, which lost 8 bases and 11 bases, there was a span of 22 bases. As DNA, the CDR3 is TGTGCCAGCTACCCCACGGGACACCCCATTGCACCCCTCCACTTT. Encoded protein: CASYPTGHPIAPLHF.

This clone was recorded a few times. V is TRBV7-9 and J is TRBJ2-3, with 12 bases identical to TRBD2. The CDR3 loop spans 15 amino acids. Germline values: CDR1 SEHNR, CDR2 FQNEAQ (reference sequence). With V trimmed by 6 bases and J by 7 bases, 8 bases remained unmatched. DNA of the CDR3: TGTGCCAGCAGGAGTACTAGCGGGGGGATCAATACGCAGTATTTT. Translation gives CASRSTSGGINTQYF.

The rearrangement joins TRBV6-5 to TRBJ1-3; 8 nucleotides line up with TRBD1. The length of the CDR3 is 16 residues. Unmatched junction bases numbered 7, after V lost 2 bases and J lost 4 bases. Germline assignment: CDR1 MNHEY and CDR2 SVGAGI. The CDR3 spells CASSYARGLEGNTIYF. As DNA, the CDR3 is TGTGCCAGCAGTTACGCCAGGGGGCTGGAGGGAAACACCATATATTTT.

The V and J genes are TRBV9 and TRBJ1-1; possibly TRBD1 for D (5 bases). Germline V gene data show CDR1 as SGDLS and CDR2 as YYNGEE. CDR3 length: 14 amino acids. V lost 2 bases to trimming and J lost 7 bases, with 15 bases between them. CDR3 amino acids: CASSVARMGGEAFF. The CDR3 nucleotides are TGTGCCAGCAGCGTCGCCCGGATGGGGGGTGAAGCTTTCTTT.

This chain joins TRBV4-2 and TRBJ1-2; perhaps TRBD1 as D (6 bases). Trimming took off 2 bases at V and 8 bases at J, with 21 bases between the two ends. Germline values: CDR1 LGHNA, CDR2 YNFKEQ. The CDR3 extends over 16 amino acids. Here the CDR3 reads CASSQRLLGGALGYTF. The CDR3 DNA is TGTGCCAGCAGCCAACGGCTTTTAGGGGGGGCTTTGGGCTACACCTTC.

Concerning this clone itself: One junction end does not reproduce the germline sequence, and a read error may be involved. This sample includes further DNA sequences coding for the same CDR3. The chain has TRBV6-5 and TRBJ1-6; D is undetermined. Germline V gene sequence: CDR1 MNHEY, CDR2 SVGAGI. The CDR3 spans 14 residues. The CDR3 spells CASSRTWLSSPLHF. The CDR3 DNA follows: TGTGCAAGCAGTCGTACTTGGTTAAGTTCACCCCTCCACTTT.

This CDR3 is CASSPPTGGLTEAFF. CDR3 bases: TGCGCCAGCAGCCCACCGACAGGGGGCCTCACTGAAGCTTTCTTT. The chain recombines TRBV5-1 with TRBJ1-1; 10 bases map to TRBD1. CDR3 length equals 15 residues. With V trimmed by 4 bases and J by 4 bases, 7 bases remained unmatched. CDR1 and CDR2 from the germline V gene are SGHRS and YFSETQ.

The CDR3 protein is CASSQAVAGGQETQYF. In DNA, the CDR3 is TGCGCCAGCAGCCAGGCGGTAGCGGGGGGGCAAGAGACCCAGTACTTC. The chain combines TRBV4-1 with TRBJ2-5, with 11 bases fitting TRBD2. Looked up from germline, CDR1 is MGHRA and CDR2 is YSYEKL. The CDR3 is 16 amino acids. Unmatched junction bases numbered 5, after V lost 3 bases and J lost 2 bases.

This chain connects TRBV29-1 to TRBJ2-7; 7 bases map to TRBD1. V trimming: 6 bases; J trimming: 5 bases; junction bases outside the gene matches: 13. Germline V gene sequence: CDR1 SQVTM, CDR2 ANQGSEA. The CDR3 covers 14 residues. This chain's CDR3 is CSVLQDRVVNEQYF. CDR3 nucleotides: TGCAGCGTCCTTCAAGACAGGGTGGTCAACGAGCAGTACTTC.

The chain links TRBV7-2 to TRBJ1-2; D unclear. Trimming removed 1 base from V and 1 base from J, with 4 bases in between. The CDR3 runs to 13 residues. Germline CDR1 and CDR2: SGHTA and FQGNSA. Written as DNA, the CDR3 is TGTGCCAGCAGCTTAGGGCTTAACTATGGCTACACCTTC. Amino acid sequence: CASSLGLNYGYTF.

The chain joins TRBV7-9 to TRBJ2-1, with TRBD2 matching 10 bases. With 3 bases clipped from V and 0 bases from J, the junction kept 2 bases outside the gene matches. This CDR3 region has 16 residues. CDR1 and CDR2 (germline): SEHNR, FQNEAQ (reference sequence). The DNA for the CDR3 is TGTGCCAGCAGCTTTAGCGGGGGGACCTCCTACAATGAGCAGTTCTTC. Its protein product is CASSFSGGTSYNEQFF.

This clone was detected a few times. One junction end does not reproduce the germline sequence, and a read error may be involved. DNA for the CDR3: TGTGCCATCAGTGGAGATCTCTATGGCTACACCTTC. This codes for CAISGDLYGYTF. The rearrangement links TRBV6-5 to TRBJ1-2; no reliable D call. Looked up from germline, CDR1 is MNHEY and CDR2 is SVGAGI. The CDR3 spans 12 residues.

The chain uses TRBV11-1 and TRBJ1-6; D is undetermined. CDR3 length: 15 residues. Germline values: CDR1 SGHAT, CDR2 FQDESV (reference sequence). Between the trimmed V and J ends, which lost 4 bases and 3 bases, there was a span of 10 bases. CDR3 region: CASSSDGDYNSPLHF. In DNA, the CDR3 is TGTGCCAGCAGCTCTGACGGGGACTATAATTCACCCCTCCACTTT.

The V call is TRBV9, the J call TRBJ1-5; 8 bases are a match to TRBD1. Looked up from germline, CDR1 is SGDLS and CDR2 is YYNGEE. There are 13 residues in the CDR3. The J segment lost 9 bases and the V segment lost 3 bases, leaving 5 bases of the junction unmatched. The CDR3 sequence is CASSARQGTPQHF. CDR3 nucleotides: TGTGCCAGCAGCGCCCGACAGGGGACGCCCCAGCATTTT.